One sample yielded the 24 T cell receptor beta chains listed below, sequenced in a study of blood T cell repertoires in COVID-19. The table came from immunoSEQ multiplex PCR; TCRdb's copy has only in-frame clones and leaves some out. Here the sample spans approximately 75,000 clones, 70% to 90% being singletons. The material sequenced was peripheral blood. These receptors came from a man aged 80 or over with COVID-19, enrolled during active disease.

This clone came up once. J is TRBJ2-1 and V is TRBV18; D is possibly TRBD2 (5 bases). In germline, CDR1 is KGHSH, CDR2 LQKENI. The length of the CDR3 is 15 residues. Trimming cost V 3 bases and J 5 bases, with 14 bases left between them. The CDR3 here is CASSPGAPPNNEQFF. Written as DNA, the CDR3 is TGTGCCAGCTCACCGGGAGCGCCTCCAAACAATGAGCAGTTCTTC.

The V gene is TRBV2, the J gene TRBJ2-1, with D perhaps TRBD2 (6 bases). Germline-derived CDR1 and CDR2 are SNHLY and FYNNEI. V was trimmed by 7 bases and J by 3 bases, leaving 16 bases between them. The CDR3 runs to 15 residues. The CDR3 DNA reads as TGTGCCAGCACCAGATACGGGACTTTCTACAATGAGCAGTTCTTC. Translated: CASTRYGTFYNEQFF.

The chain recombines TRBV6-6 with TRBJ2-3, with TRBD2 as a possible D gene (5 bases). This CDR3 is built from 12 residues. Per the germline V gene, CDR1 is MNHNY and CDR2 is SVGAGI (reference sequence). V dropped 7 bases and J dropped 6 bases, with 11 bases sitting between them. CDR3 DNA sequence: TGTGCCAGCACTCCCCGGAGGGATACGCAGTATTTT. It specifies CASTPRRDTQYF.

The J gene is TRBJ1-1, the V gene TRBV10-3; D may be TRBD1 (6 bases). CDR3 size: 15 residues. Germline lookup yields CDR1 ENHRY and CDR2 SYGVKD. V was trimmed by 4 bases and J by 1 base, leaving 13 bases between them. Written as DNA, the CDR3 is TGTGCCATCAGTGCTCGGACAGATGGGAACACTGAAGCTTTCTTT. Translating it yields CAISARTDGNTEAFF.

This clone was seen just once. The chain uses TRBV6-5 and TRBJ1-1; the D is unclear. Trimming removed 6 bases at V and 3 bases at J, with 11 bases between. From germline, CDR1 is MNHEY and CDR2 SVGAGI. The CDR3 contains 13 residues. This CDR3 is CASRVTGDTEAFF. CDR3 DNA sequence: TGTGCCAGCAGGGTCACGGGTGACACTGAAGCTTTCTTT.

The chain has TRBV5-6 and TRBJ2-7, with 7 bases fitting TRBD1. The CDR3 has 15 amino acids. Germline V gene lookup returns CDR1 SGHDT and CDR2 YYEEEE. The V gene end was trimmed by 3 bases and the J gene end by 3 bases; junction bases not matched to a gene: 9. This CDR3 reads CASSWAGTDIYEQYF. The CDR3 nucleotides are TGTGCCAGCAGCTGGGCCGGGACAGACATCTACGAGCAGTACTTC. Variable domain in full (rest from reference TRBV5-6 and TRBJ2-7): DAGVTQSPTHLIKTRGQQVTLRCSPKSGHDTVSWYQQALGQGPQFIFQYYEEEERQRGNFPDRFSGHQFPNYSSELNVNALLLGDSALYLCASSWAGTDIYEQYFGPGTRLTVT.

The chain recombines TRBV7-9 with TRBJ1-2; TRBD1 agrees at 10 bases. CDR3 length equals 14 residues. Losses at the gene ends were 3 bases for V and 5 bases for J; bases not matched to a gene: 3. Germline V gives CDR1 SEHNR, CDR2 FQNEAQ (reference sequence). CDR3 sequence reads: CASSLGQGRYGYTF. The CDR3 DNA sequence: TGTGCCAGCAGCTTGGGACAGGGGAGGTATGGCTACACCTTC.

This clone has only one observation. The CDR3 DNA reads as TGCGCCAGCAGCCAAGGCGCGACAGGCCCGTATGGCTACACCTTC. Translating gives CASSQGATGPYGYTF. The J gene is TRBJ1-2, the V gene TRBV4-1; tentatively, D is TRBD1 (6 bases). V was shortened by 1 base and J by 5 bases, with 14 bases between the two germline ends. The CDR3 loop spans 15 amino acids. CDR1 is MGHRA and CDR2 is YSYEKL in the germline V gene.

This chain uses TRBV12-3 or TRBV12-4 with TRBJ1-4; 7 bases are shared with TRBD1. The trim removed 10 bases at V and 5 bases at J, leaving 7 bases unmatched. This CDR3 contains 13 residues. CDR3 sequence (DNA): TGTGCCATTTCGACAGGGCCGAATGAAAAACTGTTTTTT. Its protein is CAISTGPNEKLFF.

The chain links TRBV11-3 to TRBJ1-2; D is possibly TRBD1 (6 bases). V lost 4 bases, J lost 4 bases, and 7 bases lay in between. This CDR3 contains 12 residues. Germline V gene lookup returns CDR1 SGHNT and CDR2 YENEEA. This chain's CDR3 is CASSWDIYGYTF. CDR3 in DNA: TGTGCCAGCAGCTGGGACATCTATGGCTACACCTTC.

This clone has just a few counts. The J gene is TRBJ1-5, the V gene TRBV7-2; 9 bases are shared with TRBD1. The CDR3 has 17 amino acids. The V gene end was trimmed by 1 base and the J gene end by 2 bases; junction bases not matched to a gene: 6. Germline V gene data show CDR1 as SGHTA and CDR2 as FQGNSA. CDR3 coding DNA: TGTGCCAGCAGCTTAGATGTGGGACAGGGAGGCAATCAGCCCCAGCATTTT. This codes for CASSLDVGQGGNQPQHF.

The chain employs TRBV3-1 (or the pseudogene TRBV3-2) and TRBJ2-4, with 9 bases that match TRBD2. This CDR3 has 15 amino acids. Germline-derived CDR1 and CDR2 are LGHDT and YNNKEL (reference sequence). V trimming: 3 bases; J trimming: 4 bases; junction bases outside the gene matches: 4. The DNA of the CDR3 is TGTGCCAGCAGCCAGGCGAGCGGGGGGAAAAACATTCAGTACTTC. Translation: CASSQASGGKNIQYF.

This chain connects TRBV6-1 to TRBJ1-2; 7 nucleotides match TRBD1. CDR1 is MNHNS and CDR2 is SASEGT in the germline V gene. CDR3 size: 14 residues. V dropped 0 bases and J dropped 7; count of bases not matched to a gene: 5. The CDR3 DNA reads TGTGCCAGCAGTGAAGCTTATCAGGGGGGTGGCTACACCTTC. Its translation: CASSEAYQGGGYTF.

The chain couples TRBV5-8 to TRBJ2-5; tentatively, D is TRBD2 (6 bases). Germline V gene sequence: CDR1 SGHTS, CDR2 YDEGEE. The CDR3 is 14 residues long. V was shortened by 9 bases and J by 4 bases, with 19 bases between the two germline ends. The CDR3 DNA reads TGTGCCATTTCGCGGGGCGGTTCGGGAGAGACCCAGTACTTC. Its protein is CAISRGGSGETQYF.

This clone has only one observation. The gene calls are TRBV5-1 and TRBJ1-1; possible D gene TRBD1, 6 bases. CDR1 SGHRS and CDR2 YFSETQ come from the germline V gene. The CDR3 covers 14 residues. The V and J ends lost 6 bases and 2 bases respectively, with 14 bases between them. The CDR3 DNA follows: TGCGCCAGCACCCAGACAGGAGGTAACACTGAAGCTTTCTTT. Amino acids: CASTQTGGNTEAFF.

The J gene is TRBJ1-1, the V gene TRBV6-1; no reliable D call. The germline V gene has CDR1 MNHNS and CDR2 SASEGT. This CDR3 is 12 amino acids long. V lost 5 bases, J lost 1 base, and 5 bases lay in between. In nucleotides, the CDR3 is TGTGCCAGCAGTTCCGGGAACACTGAAGCTTTCTTT. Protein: CASSSGNTEAFF.

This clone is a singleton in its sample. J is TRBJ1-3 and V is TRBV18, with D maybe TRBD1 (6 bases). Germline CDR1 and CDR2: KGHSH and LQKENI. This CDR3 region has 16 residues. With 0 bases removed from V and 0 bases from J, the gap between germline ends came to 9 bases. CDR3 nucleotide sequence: TGTGCCAGCTCACCACCGACAGGAATCTCTGGAAACACCATATATTTT. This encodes CASSPPTGISGNTIYF.

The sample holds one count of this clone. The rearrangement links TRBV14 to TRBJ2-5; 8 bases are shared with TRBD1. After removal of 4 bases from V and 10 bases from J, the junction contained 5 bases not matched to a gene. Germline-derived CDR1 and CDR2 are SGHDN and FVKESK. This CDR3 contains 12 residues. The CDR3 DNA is TGTGCCAGCAGCCCCCAGGGGGCCATCCAGTACTTC. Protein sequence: CASSPQGAIQYF.

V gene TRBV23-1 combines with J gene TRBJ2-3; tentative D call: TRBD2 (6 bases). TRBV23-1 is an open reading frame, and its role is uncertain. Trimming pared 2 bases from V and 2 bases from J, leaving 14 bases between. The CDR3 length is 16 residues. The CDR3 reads CASSQGKLAVTDTQYF. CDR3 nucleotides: TGCGCCAGCAGTCAAGGAAAACTAGCAGTCACAGATACGCAGTATTTT.

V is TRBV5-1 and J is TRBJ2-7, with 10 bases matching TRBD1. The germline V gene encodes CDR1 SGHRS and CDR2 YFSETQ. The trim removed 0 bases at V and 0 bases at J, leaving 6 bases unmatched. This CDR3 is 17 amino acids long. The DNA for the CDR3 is TGCGCCAGCAGCTTGGACCCGACAGGGGGCAGCTCCTACGAGCAGTACTTC. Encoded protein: CASSLDPTGGSSYEQYF.

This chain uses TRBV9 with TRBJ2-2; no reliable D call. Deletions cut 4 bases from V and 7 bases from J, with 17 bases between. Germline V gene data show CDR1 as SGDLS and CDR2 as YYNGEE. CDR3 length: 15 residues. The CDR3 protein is CASSPRPVNDGELFF. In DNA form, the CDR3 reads TGTGCCAGCAGCCCTAGACCCGTTAATGACGGGGAGCTGTTTTTT. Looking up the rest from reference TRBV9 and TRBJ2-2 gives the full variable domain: DSGVTQTPKHLITATGQRVTLRCSPRSGDLSVYWYQQSLDQGLQFLIQYYNGEERAKGNILERFSAQQFPDLHSELNLSSLELGDSALYFCASSPRPVNDGELFFGEGSRLTVL.

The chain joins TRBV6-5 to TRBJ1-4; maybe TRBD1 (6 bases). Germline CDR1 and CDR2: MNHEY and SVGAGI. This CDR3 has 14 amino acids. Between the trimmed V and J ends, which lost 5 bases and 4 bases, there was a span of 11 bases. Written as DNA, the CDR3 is TGTGCCAGCAGTAAGGAAGGGGGTAATGAAAAACTGTTTTTT. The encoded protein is CASSKEGGNEKLFF.

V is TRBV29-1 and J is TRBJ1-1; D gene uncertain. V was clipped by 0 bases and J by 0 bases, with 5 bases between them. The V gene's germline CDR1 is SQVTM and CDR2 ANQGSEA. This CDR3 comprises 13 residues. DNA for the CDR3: TGCAGCGTTGAAGATCTAGTGAACACTGAAGCTTTCTTT. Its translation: CSVEDLVNTEAFF.

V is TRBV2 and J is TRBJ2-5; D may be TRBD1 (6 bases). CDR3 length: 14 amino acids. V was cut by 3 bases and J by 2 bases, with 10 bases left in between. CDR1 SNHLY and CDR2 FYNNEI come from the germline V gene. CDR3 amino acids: CASSDDRMQETQYF. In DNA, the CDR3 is TGTGCCAGCAGTGATGACAGGATGCAAGAGACCCAGTACTTC.